This TCR beta chain came from a study of blood T cell repertoires in COVID-19. Those enrolled, adults aged roughly 18 to 100 years, came from roughly 23 US areas. The CDR3 is 14 residues long. The V end lost 1 base, the J end lost 1 base, and 7 bases lay between the germline ends. CDR1 is LNHDA, CDR2 SQIVND, per germline (reference sequence). In the study's own analysis: Nucleated cell counts were estimated from reference gene primer amplification. Data came from immunoSEQ multiplex PCR; TCRdb stores just in-frame clones and leaves some out. That table supplies the V and J calls and clone size; D and trimming were determined from the DNA. The sample shows 150,000 to 200,000 clones, about 84% of them seen only once.

The chain recombines TRBV19 with TRBJ1-1, with unresolved D. The sample taken for sequencing was PBMCs or T cells enriched from blood (not recorded which). The TCR originated in a man in his forties who had recovered from COVID-19. In DNA, the CDR3 is TGTGCCAGTAGTATAGTATCCGGGAACACTGAAGCTTTCTTT. This encodes CASSIVSGNTEAFF. The full variable domain, in which reference TRBV19 and TRBJ1-1 provide the parts outside the CDR3, is DGGITQSPKYLFRKEGQNVTLSCEQNLNHDAMYWYRQDPGQGLRLIYYSQIVNDFQKGDIAEGYSVSREKKESFPLTVTSAQKNPTAFYLCASSIVSGNTEAFFGQGTRLTVV.